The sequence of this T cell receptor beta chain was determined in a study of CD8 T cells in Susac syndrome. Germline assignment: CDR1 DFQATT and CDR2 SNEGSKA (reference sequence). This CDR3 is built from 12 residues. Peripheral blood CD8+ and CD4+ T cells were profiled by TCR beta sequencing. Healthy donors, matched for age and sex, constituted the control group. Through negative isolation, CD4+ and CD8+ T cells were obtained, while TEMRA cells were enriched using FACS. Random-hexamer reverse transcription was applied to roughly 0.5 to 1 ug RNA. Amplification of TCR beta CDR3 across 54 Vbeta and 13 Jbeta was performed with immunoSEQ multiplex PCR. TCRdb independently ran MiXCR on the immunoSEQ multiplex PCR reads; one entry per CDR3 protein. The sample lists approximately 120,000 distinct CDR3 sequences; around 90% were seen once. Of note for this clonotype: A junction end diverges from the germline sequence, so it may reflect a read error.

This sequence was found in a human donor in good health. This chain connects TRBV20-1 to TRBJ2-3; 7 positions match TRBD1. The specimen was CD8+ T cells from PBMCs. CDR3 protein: CSAIGQDGTPYF. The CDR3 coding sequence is TGCAGTGCTATAGGACAGGACGGAACGCCGTATTTT.